Listed here are 18 T cell receptor beta chains from one sample, sequenced in a study of beta chain features in type 1 diabetes. What was sequenced were expressed TCRB transcripts, since all of the isolated RNA had been reverse transcribed. Data came from immunoSEQ multiplex PCR; TCRdb stores just in-frame clones and leaves some out. The data contain some 15,000 clones, over 40% of them singletons. The sequenced sample consisted of stem cell memory CD4+ T cells from blood. These receptors all come from a woman aged 40-49 years in good health.

The chain links TRBV28 to TRBJ1-4; D unresolved. CDR3 size: 14 residues. Per germline, CDR1 MDHEN and CDR2 SYDVKM. V lost 3 bases and J lost 8, with 13 bases in between. CDR3 residues: CASSLGLLSEKLFF. In nucleotides, the CDR3 is TGTGCCAGCAGTTTGGGCCTGCTAAGCGAAAAACTGTTTTTT.

Only one count was recorded for this clone. The chain combines TRBV5-1 with TRBJ1-4, with a tentative D call TRBD1 (6 bases). The CDR3 extends over 13 amino acids. V gave up 5 bases and J gave up 7 bases, with 12 bases separating them. CDR1 and CDR2 from the germline V gene are SGHRS and YFSETQ. CDR3 region: CASRRTDGEKLFF. CDR3 bases: TGCGCCAGCAGGAGGACAGACGGTGAAAAACTGTTTTTT. Filled out from reference TRBV5-1 and TRBJ1-4, the complete variable domain reads KAGVTQTPRYLIKTRGQQVTLSCSPISGHRSVSWYQQTPGQGLQFLFEYFSETQRNKGNFPGRFSGRQFSNSRSEMNVSTLELGDSALYLCASRRTDGEKLFFGSGTQLSVL.

The J gene is TRBJ2-1, the V gene TRBV5-1; 9 bases agree with TRBD1. Germline CDR1 SGHRS, CDR2 YFSETQ. Germline trimming cut 3 bases from V and 10 bases from J; bases unmatched to any gene: 2. The CDR3 runs 12 residues. The CDR3 nucleotides read TGCGCCAGCAGCTGGGGGACAGGGGAGCAGTTCTTC. Protein product: CASSWGTGEQFF.

The chain joins TRBV19 to TRBJ1-5; 8 bases line up with TRBD1. The V gene's germline CDR1 is LNHDA and CDR2 SQIVND (reference sequence). CDR3 length equals 15 residues. V shed 7 bases and J 6 bases; nucleotides not matched to a gene: 11. The CDR3 here is CASKDREVSRQPQHF. In DNA form, the CDR3 reads TGTGCCAGTAAGGACAGGGAGGTCTCACGTCAGCCCCAGCATTTT.

The rearrangement uses TRBV11-2 and TRBJ2-7, with D unresolved. The V gene's germline CDR1 is SGHAT and CDR2 FQNNGV. This CDR3 has 13 residues. The V end was cut by 3 bases, the J end by 5 bases, with 11 bases between. CDR3 loop: CASSFNRFNEQYF. In DNA form, the CDR3 reads TGTGCCAGCAGCTTTAACAGATTCAACGAGCAGTACTTC.

This rearrangement joins TRBV6-5 to TRBJ2-7, with TRBD1 identical over 8 bases. The ends lost 6 bases at V and 2 bases at J; junction bases unmatched: 9. Germline V CDR1 and CDR2: MNHEY, SVGAGI. This CDR3 has 15 amino acids. In DNA, the CDR3 is TGTGCCAGCAGAACGCTGGGACAGGCCCCCTACGAGCAGTACTTC. Translating it yields CASRTLGQAPYEQYF.

This clone was seen a single time. The chain links TRBV6-5 to TRBJ1-5, with D perhaps TRBD1 (5 bases). Looked up from germline, CDR1 is MNHEY and CDR2 is SVGAGI. This CDR3 contains 15 residues. Trimming shortened V by 0 bases and J by 4 bases, and 10 bases separated the two germline ends. CDR3 sequence reads: CASSYSFRTNQPQHF. CDR3 sequence (DNA): TGTGCCAGCAGTTACTCGTTTAGGACAAATCAGCCCCAGCATTTT.

The chain has TRBV10-1 and TRBJ2-3; tentatively, D is TRBD2 (6 bases). This CDR3 comprises 14 residues. V was cut by 4 bases and J by 3 bases, with 11 bases left in between. Germline loops: CDR1 WNHNN, CDR2 SYGVQD (reference sequence). The CDR3, as DNA: TGCGCCAGCAGTGGGTCTAGCGTTACAGATACGCAGTATTTT. It encodes CASSGSSVTDTQYF.

The chain couples TRBV2 to TRBJ2-1; weak D call: TRBD2 (6 bases). V gave up 8 bases and J gave up 3 bases, with 11 bases separating them. CDR1 is SNHLY, CDR2 FYNNEI, per germline. The CDR3 is made up of 13 amino acids. The CDR3 loop is CASQLANYNEQFF. The CDR3 nucleotides are TGTGCCAGCCAACTAGCCAACTACAATGAGCAGTTCTTC.

This rearrangement joins TRBV7-6 to TRBJ2-1, with D hard to call. CDR3 length: 13 residues. Germline values: CDR1 SGHVS, CDR2 FNYEAQ. V was clipped by 8 bases and J by 1 base, with 9 bases between them. DNA for the CDR3: TGTGCCAGCGCAGGAATATCCTACAATGAGCAGTTCTTC. Its protein product is CASAGISYNEQFF. Full variable domain (missing parts from reference TRBV7-6 and TRBJ2-1): GAGVSQSPRYKVTKRGQDVALRCDPISGHVSLYWYRQALGQGPEFLTYFNYEAQQDKSGLPNDRFSAERPEGSISTLTIQRTEQRDSAMYRCASAGISYNEQFFGPGTRLTVL.

The chain joins TRBV2 to TRBJ1-2; TRBD1 matches 9 bases. There are 15 residues in the CDR3. V lost 5 bases, J lost 8 bases, and 12 bases stayed unmatched. CDR1 and CDR2 from the germline V gene are SNHLY and FYNNEI. Here the CDR3 reads CASSSGGQGRGGYTF. Written as DNA, the CDR3 is TGTGCCAGCAGTTCAGGGGGACAGGGAAGGGGAGGCTACACCTTC. Variable domain in full (rest from reference TRBV2 and TRBJ1-2): EPEVTQTPSHQVTQMGQEVILRCVPISNHLYFYWYRQILGQKVEFLVSFYNNEISEKSEIFDDQFSVERPDGSNFTLKIRSTKLEDSAMYFCASSSGGQGRGGYTFGSGTRLTVV.

The V gene is TRBV6-1, the J gene TRBJ1-1, with D unresolved. Looked up from germline, CDR1 is MNHNS and CDR2 is SASEGT. The CDR3 covers 10 residues. V shed 6 bases and J shed 11 bases, with 10 bases lying between them. The CDR3: CASRTLWAFF. The CDR3 nucleotides read TGTGCCAGCAGGACACTGTGGGCTTTCTTT.

This clone was seen only a few times. The chain combines TRBV7-9 with TRBJ2-6; 7 bases agree with TRBD1. From germline, CDR1 is SEHNR and CDR2 FQNEAQ (reference sequence). V gave up 4 bases and J gave up 0 bases; unmatched junction bases: 9. The CDR3 is 18 amino acids. The CDR3 spells CASSSAGGPGSGANVLTF. The CDR3 DNA is TGTGCCAGCAGCTCGGCAGGGGGTCCGGGCTCTGGGGCCAACGTCCTGACTTTC.

This clone was observed a handful of times. This chain uses TRBV6-6 with TRBJ2-3, with D maybe TRBD2 (5 bases). V was trimmed by 5 bases and J by 4 bases, leaving 10 bases between them. Looked up from germline, CDR1 is MNHNY and CDR2 is SVGAGI (reference sequence). This CDR3 comprises 13 residues. This chain's CDR3 is CASSRGFSDTQYF. For the CDR3, the DNA is TGTGCCAGCAGTCGAGGGTTCTCAGATACGCAGTATTTT.

The chain joins TRBV19 to TRBJ2-1, with D maybe TRBD2 (6 bases). V lost 6 bases, J lost 6 bases, and 15 bases lay in between. Per the germline V gene, CDR1 is LNHDA and CDR2 is SQIVND (reference sequence). This CDR3 spans 14 amino acids. CDR3 sequence (DNA): TGTGCCAGTAGCGCGGGATCAGCACCCAATGAGCAGTTCTTC. The encoded protein is CASSAGSAPNEQFF. Looking up the rest from reference TRBV19 and TRBJ2-1 gives the full variable domain: DGGITQSPKYLFRKEGQNVTLSCEQNLNHDAMYWYRQDPGQGLRLIYYSQIVNDFQKGDIAEGYSVSREKKESFPLTVTSAQKNPTAFYLCASSAGSAPNEQFFGPGTRLTVL.

There are a few counts of this clone. The chain has TRBV11-2 and TRBJ2-3; the D gene is possibly TRBD2 (5 bases). Trimming stripped 10 bases from V and 0 bases from J, with 14 bases between. The CDR3 is 14 residues long. Germline assignment: CDR1 SGHAT and CDR2 FQNNGV. CDR3 in amino acids: CATTRPSSTDTQYF. The CDR3 region has the DNA TGTGCCACCACCAGGCCTAGCAGCACAGATACGCAGTATTTT. Full variable domain (rest looked up from reference TRBV11-2 and TRBJ2-3): EAGVAQSPRYKIIEKRQSVAFWCNPISGHATLYWYQQILGQGPKLLIQFQNNGVVDDSQLPKDRFSAERLKGVDSTLKIQPAKLEDSAVYLCATTRPSSTDTQYFGPGTRLTVL.

The CDR3 region has the DNA TGTGCCAGCAGGGGGGGACAGTTCAATCAGCCCCAGCATTTT. It translates to CASRGGQFNQPQHF. This sequence joins TRBV6-1 and TRBJ1-5, with 7 bases that match TRBD1. The CDR3 runs 14 residues. Germline trimming cut 6 bases from V and 3 bases from J; bases unmatched to any gene: 5. Per germline, CDR1 MNHNS and CDR2 SASEGT.

This clone was observed a handful of times. The chain carries TRBV11-2 and TRBJ1-1; 9 bases map to TRBD1. The CDR3 has 17 residues. The ends lost 5 bases at V and 5 bases at J; junction bases unmatched: 15. Germline-derived CDR1 and CDR2 are SGHAT and FQNNGV. In DNA, the CDR3 is TGTGCCAGCAGCCCTGGGACAGGGTCACTAAATTATACTGAAGCTTTCTTT. Its translation is CASSPGTGSLNYTEAFF.